Following are 13 T cell receptor beta chains from one sample sequenced in a study of T cells after posttransplantation cyclophosphamide. TCRdb's copy holds only in-frame clones and misses some; the assay was immunoSEQ multiplex PCR. The sample shows 9,500 to 15,000 clones, none of them appearing just once. The specimen was PBMCs. The receptors shown here come from a woman between 40 and 55 years old in good health, CMV-negative, and a related stem cell transplant donor.

This clone was detected ten times or more. The chain combines TRBV7-3 with TRBJ2-6, with 9 bases fitting TRBD2. The V segment lost 2 bases and the J segment 3 bases; nucleotides outside the gene matches: 11. The CDR3 is 19 residues long. CDR1 and CDR2 from the germline V gene are SGHTA and FQGTGA. CDR3 nucleotide sequence: TGTGCCAGCAGCTTAGCTCCCTGGCGGGGGGGCTTTGGGGCCAACGTCCTGACTTTC. The encoded protein is CASSLAPWRGGFGANVLTF. The complete variable domain, with remaining parts taken from reference TRBV7-3 and TRBJ2-6, reads GAGVSQTPSNKVTEKGKYVELRCDPISGHTALYWYRQSLGQGPEFLIYFQGTGAADDSGLPNDRFFAVRPEGSVSTLKIQRTERGDSAVYLCASSLAPWRGGFGANVLTFGAGSRLTVL.

This clone was seen at least ten times. The chain recombines TRBV7-6 with TRBJ2-3; 9 nucleotides align to TRBD2. V shed 0 bases, J shed 5 bases, and the junction held 6 bases outside the gene matches. The CDR3 loop spans 16 amino acids. Germline CDR1 and CDR2: SGHVS and FNYEAQ. The chain's CDR3 is CASSLAGLAGIDTQYF. CDR3 DNA: TGTGCCAGCAGCTTAGCAGGCCTAGCGGGGATAGATACGCAGTATTTT.

At least ten counts were recorded for this clone. The sample has other DNA sequences that encode this CDR3 too. This rearrangement joins TRBV11-2 to TRBJ2-7, with D possibly TRBD1 on 6 matching bases. CDR3 size: 14 residues. CDR1 SGHAT and CDR2 FQNNGV come from the germline V gene. With 0 bases removed from V and 3 bases from J, the gap between germline ends came to 9 bases. This CDR3 is CASSLEGQSYEQYF. In DNA form, the CDR3 reads TGTGCCAGCAGCTTAGAAGGACAGAGCTACGAGCAGTACTTC.

There are many counts of this clone. The chain joins TRBV12-3 or TRBV12-4 to TRBJ2-7; the match to TRBD2 covers 12 bases. The V segment lost 5 bases and the J segment 4 bases; nucleotides outside the gene matches: 6. The CDR3 extends over 15 amino acids. The CDR3 DNA sequence: TGTGCCAGCAGTCCCAGACTAGCGGGAGTGTACGAGCAGTACTTC. Amino acids: CASSPRLAGVYEQYF.

This clone is categorized as medium-sized. This sequence joins TRBV4-3 and TRBJ1-4; maybe TRBD1 (5 bases). CDR3 length equals 14 residues. Deletions cut 4 bases from V and 7 bases from J, with 13 bases between. Per the germline V gene, CDR1 is LGHNA and CDR2 is YSLEER. The CDR3 DNA reads as TGCGCCAGCAGCCCGACAGTTATAGGTGAAAAACTGTTTTTT. It encodes CASSPTVIGEKLFF.

In this sample, this clone turned up a few times. The rearrangement uses TRBV4-1 and TRBJ2-5, with a weak D call TRBD1 (8 bases). V was shortened by 3 bases and J by 5 bases, with 16 bases between the two germline ends. CDR3 size: 15 residues. The V gene's germline CDR1 is MGHRA and CDR2 YSYEKL. This CDR3 is CASSHLQGGQETQYF. DNA of the CDR3: TGCGCCAGCAGCCACCTACAGGGGGGGCAGGAGACCCAGTACTTC.

This clone was detected many times. This chain joins TRBV7-8 and TRBJ1-5; D remains unclear. The V gene lost 5 bases and the J gene lost 0 bases, with 11 bases spanning the gap. This CDR3 spans 15 amino acids. Germline CDR1 is SGHVS and CDR2 is FQNEAQ. The CDR3 DNA sequence: TGTGCCAGCAGCGCAGGAGAGAATAGCAATCAGCCCCAGCATTTT. Its protein product is CASSAGENSNQPQHF.

In this sample, this clone turned up many times. The chain combines TRBV29-1 with TRBJ2-1; TRBD2 matches at 8 bases. Losses at the gene ends were 6 bases for V and 0 bases for J; bases not matched to a gene: 7. Germline V gives CDR1 SQVTM, CDR2 ANQGSEA. This CDR3 comprises 15 residues. This CDR3 reads CSVRSGVSSYNEQFF. The CDR3 DNA is TGCAGCGTCCGTAGCGGGGTTAGCTCCTACAATGAGCAGTTCTTC.

Ten or more counts support this clone. The chain is built from TRBV6-2 or TRBV6-3 and TRBJ2-7; D is perhaps TRBD2 (5 bases). The CDR3 spans 13 residues. The germline V gene encodes CDR1 MNHEY and CDR2 SVGEGT. Deletions cut 11 bases from V and 2 bases from J, with 16 bases between. The chain's CDR3 is CALGSGGTYEQYF. The CDR3 DNA is TGTGCCTTAGGAAGCGGCGGAACCTACGAGCAGTACTTC.

In this sample, this clone turned up many times. The CDR3 nucleotides read TGTGCCAGCTCACCAGCCCCCGCGGGTCCGGCAGATACGCAGTATTTT. It yields the protein CASSPAPAGPADTQYF. The chain has TRBV18 and TRBJ2-3, with a tentative D call TRBD2 (5 bases). This CDR3 comprises 16 residues. Deletions cut 2 bases from V and 4 bases from J, with 16 bases between. Germline CDR1 reads KGHSH; CDR2 reads LQKENI.

This clone was detected ten times or more. This chain links TRBV7-9 with TRBJ2-7; a weak D match, TRBD2 (6 bases). CDR1 SEHNR and CDR2 FQNEAQ come from the germline V gene (reference sequence). Trimming stripped 2 bases from V and 5 bases from J, with 16 bases between. CDR3 length: 15 residues. The CDR3: CASSLQGGTMDEQYF. The DNA of the CDR3 is TGTGCCAGCAGCTTACAGGGAGGAACTATGGACGAGCAGTACTTC.

The genes are TRBV29-1 and TRBJ2-3, with D uncertain. CDR1 SQVTM and CDR2 ANQGSEA come from the germline V gene. Trimming shortened V by 1 base and J by 2 bases, and 10 bases separated the two germline ends. The CDR3 sequence is 14 residues long. CDR3 in amino acids: CSVEGRSSTDTQYF. The DNA of the CDR3 is TGCAGCGTTGAAGGACGTAGCTCCACAGATACGCAGTATTTT.

This clone was seen repeatedly, ten times or more. J is TRBJ2-7 and V is TRBV7-3, with 8 bases fitting TRBD1. Trimming cost V 6 bases and J 2 bases; bases outside gene matches: 9. CDR1 is SGHTA and CDR2 is FQGTGA in the germline V gene. There are 15 residues in the CDR3. CDR3 region: CASRPRDRPAYEQYF. As DNA, the CDR3 is TGTGCCAGCAGACCCCGGGACAGGCCCGCCTACGAGCAGTACTTC.